A single sample gave rise to the 12 T cell receptor beta chains below, sequenced in a study of beta chain features in type 1 diabetes. Findings and limits, study-wide: Type 1 diabetes patients showed a moderate but significant shortening of TCRB CDR3s in all four CD4+ subsets.

These receptors are not linked to any known antigen. The isolated RNA, all of it, was reverse transcribed, so expressed TCRB transcripts were what got sequenced. TCRdb's table, derived via immunoSEQ multiplex PCR, lists solely in-frame clones and lacks some. The table lists roughly 350,000 clones, 8% to 10% of them singletons. The sequencing sample was made of central memory CD4+ T cells from blood. These receptors were taken from a man younger than 45 with type 1 diabetes.

The J gene is TRBJ2-5, the V gene TRBV7-9; TRBD1 might be the D (6 bases). Trimming removed 5 bases from V and 1 base from J, with 8 bases in between. The CDR3 has 13 residues. Looked up from germline, CDR1 is SEHNR and CDR2 is FQNEAQ (reference sequence). The CDR3 reads CASSRDIQETQYF. The CDR3 nucleotides are TGTGCCAGCAGCCGGGACATCCAAGAGACCCAGTACTTC.

This sequence joins TRBV19 and TRBJ2-5; TRBD1 aligns across 9 bases. The germline V gene encodes CDR1 LNHDA and CDR2 SQIVND (reference sequence). With V trimmed by 5 bases and J by 4 bases, 8 bases remained unmatched. This CDR3 comprises 15 residues. CDR3 bases: TGTGCCAGTAGTCGAGGGACAGGGATTCGAGAGACCCAGTACTTC. Its protein is CASSRGTGIRETQYF.

This clone was recorded a few times. This rearrangement joins TRBV28 to TRBJ1-3; possible D gene TRBD1, 5 bases. Germline CDR1 and CDR2: MDHEN and SYDVKM. Trimming took 5 bases from V and 7 from J, leaving 15 bases between them. The CDR3 is made up of 14 amino acids. The CDR3 reads CASSLDSNRNTIYF. The CDR3 nucleotides read TGTGCCAGCAGTCTTGACAGCAACAGGAACACCATATATTTT. Variable domain in full (rest from reference TRBV28 and TRBJ1-3): DVKVTQSSRYLVKRTGEKVFLECVQDMDHENMFWYRQDPGLGLRLIYFSYDVKMKEKGDIPEGYSVSREKKERFSLILESASTNQTSMYLCASSLDSNRNTIYFGEGSWLTVV.

The chain employs TRBV6-5 and TRBJ1-1, with D unresolved. The germline CDR1 and CDR2 sequences are MNHEY and SVGAGI. This CDR3 has 12 amino acids. Trimming stripped 0 bases from V and 8 bases from J, with 7 bases between. The CDR3 DNA sequence: TGTGCCAGCAGTTACTCGGGGAAAGAAGCTTTCTTT. It translates to CASSYSGKEAFF.

The rearrangement links TRBV30 to TRBJ2-6; 10 bases are shared with TRBD1. Germline V gives CDR1 GTSNPN, CDR2 SVGIG (reference sequence). V shed 2 bases, J shed 4 bases, and the junction held 11 bases outside the gene matches. The CDR3 runs to 18 residues. Written as DNA, the CDR3 is TGTGCCTGGAGTTCAAGACAGGGGGCCTACAACGGGGCCAACGTCCTGACTTTC. Encoded protein: CAWSSRQGAYNGANVLTF.

The chain couples TRBV23-1 to TRBJ1-2; D is unresolved. TRBV23-1 is flagged as an ORF with uncertain function. The CDR3 is 11 amino acids. Trimming shortened V by 3 bases and J by 6 bases, and 5 bases separated the two germline ends. Here the CDR3 DNA reads TGCGCCAGCAGTCAGGGGAATGGCTACACCTTC. This encodes CASSQGNGYTF.

This clone was detected ten times or more. The V and J genes are TRBV30 and TRBJ1-4; weak D call: TRBD1 (5 bases). The CDR3 covers 14 residues. Germline CDR1 GTSNPN, CDR2 SVGIG (reference sequence). V was trimmed by 3 bases and J by 8 bases, leaving 16 bases between them. The CDR3 region is CAWSVQAGGEKLFF. CDR3 coding DNA: TGTGCCTGGAGCGTACAGGCTGGGGGGGAAAAACTGTTTTTT.

J is TRBJ2-1 and V is TRBV27; tentatively, D is TRBD2 (6 bases). V lost 3 bases, J lost 7 bases, and 19 bases lay in between. Germline V lookup: CDR1 MNHEY, CDR2 SMNVEV (reference sequence). The CDR3 extends over 16 amino acids. The CDR3: CASSFRTGVRGNEQFF. The CDR3 DNA sequence: TGTGCCAGCAGTTTTAGAACGGGAGTAAGGGGAAATGAGCAGTTCTTC.

The J gene is TRBJ1-2, the V gene TRBV6-1, with D possibly matching TRBD1 (5 bases). The germline V gene encodes CDR1 MNHNS and CDR2 SASEGT. The CDR3 totals 14 residues. Between the trimmed V and J ends, which lost 5 bases and 1 base, there was a span of 11 bases. The DNA for the CDR3 is TGTGCCAGCAGTTGGGGGGACGGTAACTATGGCTACACCTTC. Translation: CASSWGDGNYGYTF.

The table lists this clone with a few counts. The J gene is TRBJ2-7, the V gene TRBV27, with 11 bases aligning to TRBD1. The CDR3 spans 15 residues. Germline V gene lookup returns CDR1 MNHEY and CDR2 SMNVEV (reference sequence). V was pared by 6 bases and J by 5 bases, with 9 bases of the junction left unmatched. In DNA, the CDR3 is TGTGCCAGCAGGAAAAGGACAGGGGGCGAGGACGAGCAGTACTTC. It encodes CASRKRTGGEDEQYF.

The V call is TRBV19, the J call TRBJ2-7; TRBD1 matches at 8 bases. CDR1 is LNHDA and CDR2 is SQIVND in the germline V gene (reference sequence). The CDR3 spans 15 residues. J was trimmed by 2 bases and V by 4 bases; bases with no gene match: 7. In nucleotides, the CDR3 is TGTGCCAGTAGTAGGCCGGGGACAGGACCCTACGAGCAGTACTTC. Translation gives CASSRPGTGPYEQYF.

The chain has TRBV25-1 and TRBJ2-7; 13 bases are a match to TRBD2. Germline lookup yields CDR1 MGHDK and CDR2 SYGVNS. The CDR3 sequence is 15 residues long. The V gene end was trimmed by 3 bases and the J gene end by 5 bases; junction bases not matched to a gene: 4. CDR3 sequence (DNA): TGTGCCAGCAGTGACGGACTAGCGGGAGTGAACGAGCAGTACTTC. This encodes CASSDGLAGVNEQYF.